This T cell receptor (beta chain) was recorded in a study of CD8+ T cells in alopecia areata. Study-wide results and limits: The study found tofacitinib significantly decreased scalp clonality and expanded CD8+ clones among the top 100. Uncertain still, given a single nonresponder, is whether baseline CD8+ expansion links to response.

Treatment given: oral pan-JAK inhibitor, 5-10 mg twice daily. Reverse transcribed after extraction, RNA yielded cDNA as the sequencing template. Produced via immunoSEQ multiplex PCR; TCRdb's table is partial and in-frame only. The sample includes about 210,000 clones, around 66% of them seen just once. Note on this clone: As yet, its antigen is unknown.

The CDR3 sequence is 15 residues long. V dropped 4 bases and J dropped 6; count of bases not matched to a gene: 11. Per germline, CDR1 SQVTM and CDR2 ANQGSEA. The chain couples TRBV29-1 to TRBJ1-2, with 10 positions matching TRBD1. Sequenced here: CD4+ T cells sorted from blood, sampled at approximately week 42, from a patient treated with tofacitinib. The sequence derives from a human donor with alopecia areata. In DNA, the CDR3 is TGCAGCGTTGCCAGTGAGACAGGGGGCGGAAATGGCTACACCTTC. Translated: CSVASETGGGNGYTF.